Listed below are T cell receptor beta chains from one sample, sequenced in a study of blood T cell repertoires in COVID-19. The table came from immunoSEQ multiplex PCR; TCRdb's copy has only in-frame clones and leaves some out. The sample has about 250,000 clones; 88% are singletons. Sequencing was carried out using PBMCs or T cells enriched from blood (not recorded which). The receptors stem from a woman in her forties or fifties who had recovered from COVID-19. CDR3s include the opening cysteine and the closing phenylalanine or tryptophan. A D gene is named only where the DNA matches it firmly. Expanded clones are given a class, and other clones once, few, many or no size at all.

>NA|TRBD1|TRBV18|TRBJ1-2
TGTGCCAGCGGACAGGATTCAAAAAATGGCTACACCTTC
CASGQDSKNGYTF
>NA|NA|TRBV9|TRBJ2-1
TGTGCCAGCACGGCGGGCCGGAGCTCCTACAATGAGCAGTTCTTC
CASTAGRSSYNEQFF
>NA|TRBD2|TRBV4-1|TRBJ2-3
TGCGCCAGCAGCCAAGAACGACTAGCCACAGATACGCAGTATTTT
CASSQERLATDTQYF
>NA|NA|TRBV11-2|TRBJ1-5
TGTGCCAGCAGCCCGAGTGGGTGGGCCAATCAGCCCCAGCATTTT
CASSPSGWANQPQHF
>NA|NA|TRBV28|TRBJ1-2
TGTGCCAGCAGTTCTCAGGGTGACGGCTACACCTTC
CASSSQGDGYTF
>NA|TRBD2|TRBV2|TRBJ2-1
TGTGCCAGCAACCCACTAGCGGGGCCCGTTGTGCAGTTCTTC
CASNPLAGPVVQFF
>NA|NA|TRBV5-8|TRBJ2-1
TGTGCCAGCAGCTTGCGGAGGGAACACTTAGGTGAGCAGTTCTTC
CASSLRREHLGEQFF
>NA|NA|TRBV3-1/TRBV3-2|TRBJ1-2
TGTGCCAGCAGCCAAGGTAGAGGCTACACCTTC
CASSQGRGYTF
>NA|NA|TRBV18|TRBJ1-1
TGTGCCAGCTCACCATCGGGGGGAAGTGGCACTGAAGCTTTCTTT
CASSPSGGSGTEAFF
>NA|TRBD1|TRBV7-9|TRBJ1-4
TGTGCCAGCAGCTTGCGGACAGGGGGCAACTACGAAAAACTGTTTTTT
CASSLRTGGNYEKLFF
>few|NA|TRBV28|TRBJ1-2
TGTGCCAGTTATTCAGGGGCTGGTTATGGCTACACCTTC
CASYSGAGYGYTF
>NA|NA|TRBV6-5|TRBJ1-6
TGTGCCAGCAGTTACTCGTACCGGTACGGTGATTCACCCCTCCACTTT
CASSYSYRYGDSPLHF
>NA|NA|TRBV7-9|TRBJ2-7
TGTGCCAGCAGCTCGCCCGTGACTAGCTCCTACGAGCAGTACTTC
CASSSPVTSSYEQYF
>once|NA|TRBV19|TRBJ1-6
TGTGCCAGTAGCCTCCAGCGCCAGTCGATGAATTCACCCCTCCACTTT
CASSLQRQSMNSPLHF
>NA|NA|TRBV7-8|TRBJ2-7
TGTGCCAGCAGCGCGGACTACGAGCAGTACTTC
CASSADYEQYF
>few|TRBD1|TRBV2|TRBJ2-7
TGTGCCACGACAGGGGAGTCCTCCGAGCAGTACTTC
CATTGESSEQYF
>NA|TRBD1|TRBV5-1|TRBJ1-1
TGCGCCAGCAGCTTGGGGGGACAGGGTCACACTGAAGCTTTCTTT
CASSLGGQGHTEAFF
>NA|NA|TRBV4-2|TRBJ1-1
TGTGCCAGCAGCCAAGATCTATCAGGGATCATGAACACTGAAGCTTTCTTT
CASSQDLSGIMNTEAFF
>NA|TRBD2|TRBV30|TRBJ2-3
TGTGCCTGGAGTGTTAGCGGGTTCGGCACAGATACGCAGTATTTT
CAWSVSGFGTDTQYF
>NA|NA|TRBV28|TRBJ2-7
TGTGCCAGCAGTTTAGAAGGGAGTTCCTACGAGCAGTACTTC
CASSLEGSSYEQYF
>NA|TRBD1|TRBV6-5|TRBJ2-1
TGTGCCAGCAGAGGGGACAGGGGTGCATACAATGAGCAGTTCTTC
CASRGDRGAYNEQFF
>NA|TRBD2|TRBV27|TRBJ2-3
TGTGCCAGCAGTTTAACCCGGGGACTAGCGGGAGTTGTCACAGATACGCAGTATTTT
CASSLTRGLAGVVTDTQYF
>NA|TRBD2|TRBV7-3|TRBJ2-1
TGTGCCAGCAGCACGACTAGCGGGAAGTGGAATGAGCAGTTCTTC
CASSTTSGKWNEQFF
>NA|NA|TRBV7-2|TRBJ1-1
TGTGCCAGCAGCTTAGGGTGGGGCAACACTGAAGCTTTCTTT
CASSLGWGNTEAFF
>NA|NA|TRBV5-6|TRBJ2-4
TGTGCCAGCAGCGTGACAGTAGCCAAAAACATTCAGTACTTC
CASSVTVAKNIQYF
>NA|TRBD1|TRBV5-1|TRBJ1-2
TGCGCCAGCAGCCGTGCTCTTTTTCAGGGGGATAACTATGGCTACACCTTC
CASSRALFQGDNYGYTF
>NA|NA|TRBV9|TRBJ2-3
TGTGCCAGCAGCGCCGCCGCGTGGGAGACAGATACGCAGTATTTT
CASSAAAWETDTQYF
>NA|TRBD2|TRBV10-3|TRBJ2-7
TGTGCCATCAGTGGGGGGAGGGGACCAAACGAGCAGTACTTC
CAISGGRGPNEQYF
>NA|TRBD2|TRBV29-1|TRBJ2-7
TGCAGCGTTTTTTCCGGGGACTACTACGAGCAGTACTTC
CSVFSGDYYEQYF
>few|NA|TRBV7-2|TRBJ1-5
TGTGCCAGCAGCGCAAACAGGGTTAGCAATCAGCCCCAGCATTTT
CASSANRVSNQPQHF
>few|TRBD2|TRBV27|TRBJ2-7
TGTGCCAGCAGTCGGACTAGCGGGAGGGCCATGGTCTATGATTTC
CASSRTSGRAMVYDF
>NA|TRBD1|TRBV27|TRBJ2-7
TGTGCCAGCAGTTCACCGGGACAGGTCTACGAGCAGTACTTC
CASSSPGQVYEQYF
>once|NA|TRBV1|TRBJ2-7
TGCACCAGCAGCCACCCTGGTAGCGGCTACGAGCAGTACTTC
CTSSHPGSGYEQYF
>NA|NA|TRBV9|TRBJ1-2
TGTGCCAGCAGCCGACGGACAGCAAACTATGGCTACACCTTC
CASSRRTANYGYTF
>NA|NA|TRBV18|TRBJ1-5
TGTGCCAGCTCGGAGACAGGTGGTCAGCCCCAGCATTTT
CASSETGGQPQHF
>few|NA|TRBV19|TRBJ1-1
TGTGCCAGTAGTCCCGTACAGAAGAACACTGAAGCTTTCTTT
CASSPVQKNTEAFF
>NA|NA|TRBV24-1|TRBJ2-1
TGTGCCACCAGTGATCACCCGACTGGGAGCTCCTACAATGAGCAGTTCTTC
CATSDHPTGSSYNEQFF
>NA|NA|TRBV2|TRBJ1-2
TGTGCCAGCAGTGGGGGCTACGATGGCTACACCTTC
CASSGGYDGYTF
>NA|NA|TRBV5-1|TRBJ2-3
TGCGCCAGCAGCTTGGATAACTCCGGAGATACGCAGTATTTT
CASSLDNSGDTQYF
>NA|TRBD1|TRBV5-6|TRBJ2-7
TGTGCCAGCAGCGACGGCCTAGACAGGGCCGTTAGCGAGCAGTACTTC
CASSDGLDRAVSEQYF
>NA|NA|TRBV6-6|TRBJ1-5
TGTGCCAGCAGTTACTCGCGGGAGAACAATCAGCCCCAGCATTTT
CASSYSRENNQPQHF
>NA|TRBD2|TRBV2|TRBJ2-2
TGTGCCAGCAGAGGGGGACTAGCGGGAGGGACCGGGGAGCTGTTTTTT
CASRGGLAGGTGELFF
>once|NA|TRBV4-1|TRBJ2-7
TGCGCCAGCAGCCACCCGGGACTTACCTACGAGCAGTACTTC
CASSHPGLTYEQYF
>NA|TRBD1|TRBV7-3|TRBJ2-7
TGTGCCAGCAGCTTATCGGGACAGGGGTTCTACGAGCAGTACTTC
CASSLSGQGFYEQYF
>NA|NA|TRBV7-6|TRBJ2-5
TGTGCCAGCAGCGTCAGAATGAGGGAGACCCAGTACTTC
CASSVRMRETQYF
>NA|TRBD1|TRBV29-1|TRBJ1-5
TGCAGCGTTTCCGGGACAGGGGGCGGACAGCCCCAGCATTTT
CSVSGTGGGQPQHF
>NA|NA|TRBV24-1|TRBJ1-5
TGTGCCACCAGTGATGCCTCAGGGGGCAATCAGCCCCAGCATTTT
CATSDASGGNQPQHF